This T cell receptor (beta chain) was captured by sequencing in a study of T cell responses to AZD1222 COVID-19 vaccine. Whole-study findings and limits: Only a handful of AZD1222 recipients were seropositive at baseline. Among the donors, most were white British and more were female, and clonal diversity was possibly underestimated.

The table came from immunoSEQ multiplex PCR; TCRdb's copy has only in-frame clones and leaves some out. The sample contains 140,000 to 150,000 clones, 70% to 90% of which appear only once. As concerns this clone: Its target is unknown.

Germline V lookup: CDR1 SGHAT, CDR2 FQNNGV. The CDR3 is 16 amino acids. Trimming left V 5 bases short and J 7 bases short, with 21 bases between. The receptor was isolated from an adult in good health. The rearrangement uses TRBV11-2 and TRBJ2-4, with D perhaps matching TRBD2 (7 bases). The starting material was peripheral blood, obtained on day 0 of AZD1222 vaccination. CDR3 DNA: TGTGCCAGCAGCAGGGAGGGACACAAGGCGATTAACATTCAGTACTTC. It specifies CASSREGHKAINIQYF.